This record concerns one T cell receptor (beta chain) sequence. The data stem from a study of blood T cell repertoires in COVID-19. Overall study: COVID-19 samples, acute and convalescent, were from the United States, Italy and Spain.

The CDR3 has 17 residues. In the original workflow: Estimation of nucleated cell counts was performed using reference gene primer amplification. Profiling relied on immunoSEQ multiplex PCR, and the TCRdb table lists in-frame clones only, not all of them. V and J calls and clone size are those listed in that table; D and trimming were worked out from the DNA. Among about 100,000 clones listed, more than 85% were seen once. The TCR comes from a human donor in a cohort sampled during active COVID-19. The J gene is TRBJ1-4, the V gene TRBV21-1; TRBD1, as called in the table, went unchecked against the DNA. TRBV21-1 constitutes a pseudogene. The specimen was peripheral blood. CDR3 amino acids: CASSNPGRGLGNEKLFF. Here the CDR3 DNA reads TGTGCCAGCAGCAATCCAGGCAGGGGATTGGGTAATGAAAAACTGTTTTTT.